These T cell receptor beta chains were read from a single sample in a study of graft-versus-host responses after intestinal transplantation. Clones were read by immunoSEQ multiplex PCR, and TCRdb kept only the in-frame ones, dropping some. The table lists 60,000 to 70,000 clones, approximately 91% of them singletons. The sample was ileum tissue, taken 357 days after transplant. These receptors originate from a human patient who received an intestinal transplant, so some T cells may come from the graft donor. Both conserved end residues are part of each CDR3. A D gene is named only where the DNA matches it firmly. The size of a clone is reported for some rows only, either as once, few or many, or as a class for expanded clones.

>TRBD2|TRBV6-1|TRBJ2-1|few
CASSEGGRASNEQFF
TGTGCCAGCAGTGAGGGCGGGAGGGCCTCTAATGAGCAGTTCTTC
>-|TRBV19|TRBJ1-1|once
CASRTGQWTEAFF
TGTGCCAGCCGAACGGGCCAGTGGACTGAAGCTTTCTTT
>TRBD1|TRBV19|TRBJ1-2|-
CASRRDRAYPNYGYTF
TGTGCCAGTAGAAGGGACAGGGCGTATCCTAACTATGGCTACACCTTC
>-|TRBV28|TRBJ1-1|-
CASQFGYTEAFF
TGTGCCAGTCAATTTGGGTACACTGAAGCTTTCTTT
>-|TRBV19|TRBJ2-7|-
CASSPSASYEQYF
TGTGCCAGTAGTCCGTCTGCCTCCTACGAGCAGTACTTC
>-|TRBV11-2|TRBJ2-5|-
CASSLGYTGREETQYF
TGTGCCAGCAGCTTAGGGTATACGGGTCGGGAAGAGACCCAGTACTTC
>-|TRBV5-1|TRBJ1-1|few
CASSPPTGMNTEAFF
TGCGCCAGCAGCCCACCGACAGGAATGAACACTGAAGCTTTCTTT
>-|TRBV28|TRBJ1-1|-
CASSLTALNTEAFF
TGTGCCAGCAGTTTAACAGCGCTGAACACTGAAGCTTTCTTT
>-|TRBV27|TRBJ2-7|once
CASGRSSYEQYF
TGTGCCAGCGGACGGAGCTCCTACGAGCAGTACTTC
>-|TRBV5-5|TRBJ2-7|-
CASSLTPGVSGYEQYF
TGTGCCAGCAGCCTGACTCCAGGGGTGAGTGGTTACGAGCAGTACTTC
>TRBD1|TRBV7-9|TRBJ2-1|-
CASSLGQGGTYNEQFF
TGTGCCAGCAGCTTAGGACAGGGGGGAACCTACAATGAGCAGTTCTTC
>-|TRBV28|TRBJ2-7|-
CASSSTDSDYEQYF
TGTGCCAGCAGTTCAACTGACAGCGACTACGAGCAGTACTTC
>TRBD2|TRBV6-1|TRBJ2-1|once
CASSDQLAGDGNEQFF
TGTGCCAGCAGTGACCAACTAGCGGGAGATGGGAATGAGCAGTTCTTC
>TRBD2|TRBV13|TRBJ2-5|-
CASSLGLAGGPGETQYF
TGTGCCAGCAGCTTAGGCCTAGCGGGGGGGCCAGGGGAGACCCAGTACTTC
>TRBD1|TRBV11-3|TRBJ2-3|-
CASSRTGFGTDTQYF
TGTGCCAGCAGCAGGACAGGGTTCGGCACAGATACGCAGTATTTT